These 29 T cell receptor beta chains share one sample of origin, sequenced in a study of CD8+CD57+ T cells in acquired aplastic anemia. Patients who underwent sequencing had shown CD8+CD57+ cell expansion by flow cytometry. CDR3 and TCR beta VDJ profiling relied on a genomic DNA template. TCRdb used MiXCR to reprocess the reads, holding one entry per CDR3 protein. The sample yields hundreds of thousands of distinct CDR3 sequences, roughly 45% seen once. The sequenced sample was sorted CD4+, CD8+, or CD8+CD57+ T cells (not recorded which) from PBMCs. The receptors were gathered from a human donor with aplastic anemia.

In its sample, this clonotype was seen many times. This chain connects TRBV19 to TRBJ1-2, with 9 positions matching TRBD1. Trimming removed 3 bases from V and 2 bases from J; junction bases left unmatched: 10. CDR1 is LNHDA and CDR2 is SQIVND in the germline V gene (reference sequence). The CDR3 has 17 residues. The CDR3 protein is CASSITGGTSTNYGYTF. The CDR3 bases are TGTGCCAGTAGTATTACAGGGGGCACCTCAACAAACTATGGCTACACCTTC.

V is TRBV7-6 and J is TRBJ2-7; weak D call: TRBD1 (6 bases). The V end lost 5 bases, the J end lost 8 bases, and 16 bases lay between the germline ends. Germline CDR1 reads SGHVS; CDR2 reads FNYEAQ. This CDR3 region has 13 residues. As DNA, the CDR3 is TGTGCCAGCAGCCAAAACAGGGATCTCAAGCAGTACTTC. This sequence encodes CASSQNRDLKQYF.

This clonotype was picked up many times. The chain recombines TRBV19 with TRBJ1-2; 7 nucleotides match TRBD1. J lost 5 bases, V lost 4 bases, and 7 bases had no gene match. The CDR3 is 14 residues long. Per the germline V gene, CDR1 is LNHDA and CDR2 is SQIVND (reference sequence). The CDR3 nucleotides read TGTGCCAGTAGTAAGGGACAGACTATATATGGCTACACCTTC. Its protein product is CASSKGQTIYGYTF.

The chain joins TRBV2 to TRBJ1-5; possibly TRBD1 for D (6 bases). The V and J ends lost 6 bases and 9 bases respectively, with 24 bases between them. The germline CDR1 and CDR2 sequences are SNHLY and FYNNEI. This CDR3 has 16 residues. The CDR3, as DNA: TGTGCCAGCAGACATGCGACAGGCATGGAGGTGAGGCCCCAGCATTTT. Translating it yields CASRHATGMEVRPQHF.

The chain carries TRBV7-3 and TRBJ2-2, with a tentative D call TRBD1 (5 bases). Trimming removed 6 bases from V and 5 bases from J, with 16 bases in between. The CDR3 has 15 amino acids. The germline CDR1 and CDR2 sequences are SGHTA and FQGTGA. CDR3 residues: CASSLDSPATGELFF. CDR3 nucleotide sequence: TGTGCCAGCAGTTTAGACAGTCCGGCGACCGGGGAGCTGTTTTTT.

This clonotype was seen ten or more times. The gene calls are TRBV12-3 or TRBV12-4 and TRBJ1-1, with TRBD1 matching 7 bases. With 1 base clipped from V and 1 base from J, the junction kept 3 bases outside the gene matches. This CDR3 comprises 15 residues. The CDR3 DNA is TGTGCCAGCAGTTTAGGAGGGGGCGGGAACACTGAAGCTTTCTTT. Protein sequence: CASSLGGGGNTEAFF.

J is TRBJ1-5 and V is TRBV29-1; D gene ambiguous. With 6 bases removed from V and 5 bases from J, the gap between germline ends came to 14 bases. Per germline, CDR1 SQVTM and CDR2 ANQGSEA. This CDR3 is built from 13 residues. The CDR3 protein is CSVGPPLDQPQHF. DNA for the CDR3: TGCAGCGTCGGGCCACCCCTCGATCAGCCCCAGCATTTT.

In regard to this clonotype: This may be a read error, as it is one base from a much larger clone. Because the CDR3 is missing its conserved closing phenylalanine or tryptophan, this is likely a read error. The rearrangement uses TRBV10-3 and TRBJ2-5; 8 bases line up with TRBD1. This CDR3 spans 16 amino acids. The germline V gene encodes CDR1 ENHRY and CDR2 SYGVKD. The ends lost 3 bases at V and 2 bases at J; junction bases unmatched: 8. The DNA for the CDR3 is TGTGCCATCAGTGACCCAAGGGGACAGGCTCAAGAGACCCAGTACTCC. This sequence encodes CAISDPRGQAQETQYS.

This clonotype was counted only a few times. The rearrangement links TRBV24-1 to TRBJ1-6, with TRBD1 matching over 10 bases. V lost 10 bases to trimming and J lost 5 bases; unmatched junction nucleotides: 7. The length of the CDR3 is 15 residues. Germline CDR1 reads KGHDR; CDR2 reads SFDVKD. The CDR3 nucleotides read TGTGCCACTCAGGCCGGACAGGGGGATAATTCACCCCTCCACTTT. Protein: CATQAGQGDNSPLHF.

The chain joins TRBV14 to TRBJ2-1, with 11 bases matching TRBD2. The CDR3 totals 19 residues. Germline-derived CDR1 and CDR2 are SGHDN and FVKESK. The trim removed 0 bases at V and 8 bases at J, leaving 15 bases unmatched. DNA for the CDR3: TGTGCCAGCAGCCAAGATCCTGGACTAGCGGGCGATCCTCTCCATGAGCAGTTCTTC. It codes for CASSQDPGLAGDPLHEQFF.

This clonotype was picked up many times. The chain couples TRBV2 to TRBJ2-7; possibly TRBD2 for D (7 bases). The CDR3 loop spans 16 amino acids. Trimming removed 1 base from V and 6 bases from J, with 19 bases in between. Germline V CDR1 and CDR2: SNHLY, FYNNEI. The CDR3 sequence: CASSEGGGGAGVEQYF. CDR3 bases: TGTGCCAGCAGTGAAGGGGGGGGGGGGGCCGGGGTCGAGCAGTACTTC.

The CDR3: CASSLGTSLTDTQYF. The CDR3 DNA is TGTGCCAGCAGCCTAGGGACTAGTCTCACAGATACGCAGTATTTT. This rearrangement joins TRBV11-3 to TRBJ2-3, with 8 bases fitting TRBD2. Trimming cost V 5 bases and J 2 bases; bases outside gene matches: 6. Germline V CDR1 and CDR2: SGHNT, YENEEA. The CDR3 covers 15 residues.

This chain links TRBV20-1 with TRBJ1-1; D is uncertain. Germline lookup yields CDR1 DFQATT and CDR2 SNEGSKA (reference sequence). CDR3 size: 11 residues. V lost 7 bases and J 0 bases, leaving 6 bases between the germline ends. The CDR3 DNA reads TGCAGTGTGGCGCTGAACACTGAAGCTTTCTTT. Translated, it gives CSVALNTEAFF.

Ten or more counts support this clonotype. CDR3 sequence (DNA): TGCGCCAGCAGCCCGGGGACAGGGGGAAACACCATATATTTT. Encoded protein: CASSPGTGGNTIYF. V is TRBV4-1 and J is TRBJ1-3; 9 bases agree with TRBD1. This CDR3 has 14 amino acids. The J segment lost 4 bases and the V segment lost 4 bases, leaving 2 bases of the junction unmatched. CDR1 is MGHRA, CDR2 YSYEKL, per germline.

This clonotype was found a few times. The CDR3 spells CAISESGRGGNTIYF. CDR3 nucleotides: TGTGCCATCAGTGAGTCGGGAAGAGGTGGAAACACCATATATTTT. The chain links TRBV10-3 to TRBJ1-3; D is uncertain. Germline CDR1 reads ENHRY; CDR2 reads SYGVKD. The V end lost 0 bases, the J end lost 3 bases, and 9 bases lay between the germline ends. The CDR3 runs to 15 residues.

This clonotype was seen a few times. The V gene is TRBV7-2, the J gene TRBJ1-2; D remains unclear. This CDR3 is 11 amino acids long. Germline CDR1 is SGHTA and CDR2 is FQGNSA. V was shortened by 2 bases and J by 8 bases, with 6 bases between the two germline ends. The CDR3 DNA is TGTGCCAGCAGCTTATCCGACGGCTACACCTTC. This gives the protein CASSLSDGYTF.

This clonotype was picked up many times. CDR3 coding DNA: TGTGCCAGCAGCGAGCCGGGGGCTGGGACAGATACGCAGTATTTT. Protein product: CASSEPGAGTDTQYF. V is TRBV7-8 and J is TRBJ2-3; D is tentatively TRBD1 or TRBD2 (6 bases each). CDR1 is SGHVS, CDR2 FQNEAQ, per germline. This CDR3 is built from 15 residues. The V end lost 5 bases, the J end lost 3 bases, and 15 bases lay between the germline ends.

This clonotype was counted at least ten times. The J gene is TRBJ1-6, the V gene TRBV4-1; TRBD1 might be the D (6 bases). With 4 bases removed from V and 5 bases from J, the gap between germline ends came to 15 bases. The germline gives CDR1 MGHRA, CDR2 YSYEKL. The CDR3 consists of 16 residues. CDR3 loop: CASSPRRGTNNSPLHF. The CDR3 region has the DNA TGCGCCAGCAGCCCCCGCAGGGGCACTAATAATTCACCCCTCCACTTT.

This clonotype was counted a few times. The chain couples TRBV5-1 to TRBJ1-1; no definite D call. Germline CDR1 is SGHRS and CDR2 is YFSETQ. There are 17 residues in the CDR3. V shed 4 bases and J shed 1 base, with 20 bases lying between them. The CDR3 nucleotides are TGCGCCAGCAGCCAGACCCTTGGCGGCGTTCAGAACACTGAAGCTTTCTTT. This codes for CASSQTLGGVQNTEAFF.

The J gene is TRBJ1-1, the V gene TRBV5-1, with 9 bases identical to TRBD1. The V gene end was trimmed by 4 bases and the J gene end by 5 bases; junction bases not matched to a gene: 21. The length of the CDR3 is 19 residues. Germline V CDR1 and CDR2: SGHRS, YFSETQ. The DNA of the CDR3 is TGCGCCAGCAGCCACGGTCTCCCGGGACAGGGAGGGGGGCGAACTGAAGCTTTCTTT. It is translated as CASSHGLPGQGGGRTEAFF.

This clonotype was seen many times. This chain links TRBV5-1 with TRBJ1-1; TRBD1 matches 10 bases. V was clipped by 3 bases and J by 4 bases; unmatched bases: 9. The germline V gene encodes CDR1 SGHRS and CDR2 YFSETQ. CDR3 length: 16 amino acids. The CDR3 region has the DNA TGCGCCAGCAGCTGGATGACAGGGGGCAGGGGCACTGAAGCTTTCTTT. Protein sequence: CASSWMTGGRGTEAFF.

The chain carries TRBV19 and TRBJ2-5; tentative D call: TRBD1 (7 bases). The CDR3 loop spans 17 amino acids. V dropped 5 bases and J dropped 4 bases, with 23 bases sitting between them. CDR1 is LNHDA and CDR2 is SQIVND in the germline V gene (reference sequence). CDR3 bases: TGTGCCAGTAGTCAACAGGGGCGGGGAGCATCTCTAGAGACCCAGTACTTC. Translation gives CASSQQGRGASLETQYF.

This clonotype came up once. The chain uses TRBV7-9 and TRBJ2-2, with D perhaps being TRBD1 or TRBD2 (5 bases each). Trimming stripped 5 bases from V and 3 bases from J, with 19 bases between. Germline loops: CDR1 SEHNR, CDR2 FQNEAQ (reference sequence). The CDR3 extends over 17 amino acids. This CDR3 is CASSGRGSMADTGELFF. The CDR3 nucleotides are TGTGCCAGCAGCGGCCGGGGCTCCATGGCAGACACCGGGGAGCTGTTTTTT.

This clonotype was counted at least ten times. The chain employs TRBV5-1 and TRBJ2-7; maybe TRBD1 (6 bases). The CDR3 covers 12 residues. Germline assignment: CDR1 SGHRS and CDR2 YFSETQ. The germline V and J ends were trimmed by 1 base and 6 bases, with 8 bases remaining between them. CDR3 loop: CASSLSRGEQYF. The CDR3 nucleotides read TGCGCCAGCAGCTTGTCCAGGGGCGAGCAGTACTTC.

The sample holds many counts of this clonotype. The rearrangement uses TRBV20-1 and TRBJ2-2, with a weak D call TRBD2 (6 bases). The ends were cut back, 4 bases at V and 4 bases at J, with 7 bases in the middle. The CDR3 loop spans 12 amino acids. In germline, CDR1 is DFQATT, CDR2 SNEGSKA (reference sequence). In DNA, the CDR3 is TGCAGTGCTAAGACTAGCACCGGGGAGCTGTTTTTT. It is translated as CSAKTSTGELFF.

This clonotype was seen a few times. A read error may be the cause here, since a much bigger clone is one base away. The CDR3 region has the DNA TGTGCCAGCAGTGTGGCAGGGACTAGCTATGGCTACACCTTC. Protein product: CASSVAGTSYGYTF. The chain couples TRBV12-3 or TRBV12-4 to TRBJ1-2; possibly TRBD1 for D (5 bases). This CDR3 spans 14 amino acids. The V gene lost 5 bases and the J gene lost 4 bases, with 14 bases spanning the gap.

This clonotype came up many times. In DNA form, the CDR3 reads TGTGCCACCAGCAGCCCCTGGGAGGTGCGAGGCTACACCTTC. Its translation: CATSSPWEVRGYTF. The J gene is TRBJ1-2, the V gene TRBV15; the D is unclear. The length of the CDR3 is 14 residues. Trimming took off 3 bases at V and 8 bases at J, with 16 bases between the two ends. CDR1 and CDR2 (germline): LNHNV, YYDKDF (reference sequence).

This clonotype was observed a few times. CDR3 amino acids: CATSDSRTGYGYTF. In DNA, the CDR3 is TGTGCCACCAGTGATTCCCGGACAGGCTATGGCTACACCTTC. This sequence joins TRBV24-1 and TRBJ1-2; 7 bases align to TRBD1. V lost 2 bases to trimming and J lost 4 bases; unmatched junction nucleotides: 3. The CDR3 has 14 amino acids. CDR1 KGHDR and CDR2 SFDVKD come from the germline V gene.

This chain joins TRBV9 and TRBJ1-6; D ambiguous. Trimming took off 0 bases at V and 9 bases at J, with 13 bases between the two ends. CDR1 and CDR2 (germline): SGDLS, YYNGEE. The CDR3 contains 15 residues. The CDR3 reads CASSVEDYPISPLHF. For the CDR3, the DNA is TGTGCCAGCAGCGTAGAGGACTACCCGATTTCACCCCTCCACTTT.